These 10 T cell receptor beta chains were all obtained from the same sample, sequenced in a study of cytomegalovirus exposure and HLA in healthy donors. Using immunoSEQ multiplex PCR, the repertoire was profiled, and TCRdb retains in-frame clones only, with some absent. Of about 180,000 clones listed, roughly 86% were seen once; the top ten hold roughly 2.7%. The sample taken for sequencing was PBMCs. These receptor sequences come from a man between 18 and 29 years old in good health and CMV-seropositive.

This clone turned up a few times. The chain has TRBV29-1 and TRBJ1-4; 7 bases match TRBD1. This CDR3 has 18 residues. Unmatched junction bases numbered 10, after V lost 0 bases and J lost 0 bases. Germline CDR1 and CDR2: SQVTM and ANQGSEA. The CDR3 DNA is TGCAGCGTTGAAGAGGGGGTTGACAGGGACGCAACTAATGAAAAACTGTTTTTT. This translates into CSVEEGVDRDATNEKLFF.

In its sample, this clone was seen a few times. The rearrangement joins TRBV6-6 to TRBJ1-1, with 8 bases identical to TRBD1. The CDR3 is 13 residues long. V lost 6 bases, J lost 7 bases, and 7 bases stayed unmatched. Germline V gives CDR1 MNHNY, CDR2 SVGAGI (reference sequence). CDR3 DNA sequence: TGTGCCAGCAGCCGACAGGGGCAGGGTGAAGCTTTCTTT. It is translated as CASSRQGQGEAFF.

The chain has TRBV5-5 and TRBJ2-3; 8 bases are shared with TRBD1. CDR1 SGHKS and CDR2 YYEKEE come from the germline V gene (reference sequence). V shed 5 bases, J shed 2 bases, and the junction held 7 bases outside the gene matches. This CDR3 contains 15 residues. For the CDR3, the DNA is TGTGCCAGCAGGGGGGACAGGAGCTCCACAGATACGCAGTATTTT. Amino acids: CASRGDRSSTDTQYF.

The chain links TRBV6-5 to TRBJ2-1; 7 nucleotides line up with TRBD1. The trim removed 5 bases at V and 1 base at J, leaving 5 bases unmatched. From germline, CDR1 is MNHEY and CDR2 SVGAGI. CDR3 length: 15 amino acids. The CDR3 DNA follows: TGTGCCAGCAGTCGCGACAGGGAGTCCTACAATGAGCAGTTCTTC. It codes for CASSRDRESYNEQFF.

This chain links TRBV9 with TRBJ2-3; 8 nucleotides match TRBD1. Looked up from germline, CDR1 is SGDLS and CDR2 is YYNGEE. The V segment lost 0 bases and the J segment 1 base; nucleotides outside the gene matches: 7. The CDR3 contains 17 residues. The CDR3 here is CASSVGPGGAGTDTQYF. In nucleotides, the CDR3 is TGTGCCAGCAGCGTAGGACCAGGGGGCGCCGGCACAGATACGCAGTATTTT.

This clone was detected many times. V and J are TRBV29-1 and TRBJ1-2, with 8 bases matching TRBD1. With V trimmed by 8 bases and J by 8 bases, 4 bases remained unmatched. The CDR3 is 10 residues long. Germline V gene sequence: CDR1 SQVTM, CDR2 ANQGSEA. Here the CDR3 DNA reads TGCAGCACCGACAGGGGCGGCTACACCTTC. Residues: CSTDRGGYTF. Using reference TRBV29-1 and TRBJ1-2 for the parts outside the CDR3, the full variable domain is SAVISQKPSRDICQRGTSLTIQCQVDSQVTMMFWYRQQPGQSLTLIATANQGSEATYESGFVIDKFPISRPNLTFSTLTVSNMSPEDSSIYLCSTDRGGYTFGSGTRLTVV.

There are a few counts of this clone. The chain uses TRBV12-5 and TRBJ1-2, with D hard to call. This CDR3 is 13 amino acids long. Looked up from germline, CDR1 is LGHNT and CDR2 is FRNRAP. The V end was cut by 5 bases, the J end by 8 bases, with 15 bases between. The CDR3, as DNA: TGTGCTAGTGGTCGCCTCGACGGGAAAGGCTACACCTTC. This gives the protein CASGRLDGKGYTF.

This chain connects TRBV2 to TRBJ1-2, with TRBD1 as a possible D gene (5 bases). V was shortened by 8 bases and J by 3 bases, with 16 bases between the two germline ends. The germline V gene has CDR1 SNHLY and CDR2 FYNNEI. The CDR3 sequence is 14 residues long. CDR3 sequence reads: CASGPGVLDYGYTF. The DNA for the CDR3 is TGTGCCAGCGGGCCGGGGGTACTCGACTATGGCTACACCTTC.

The chain joins TRBV13 to TRBJ2-3, with 8 nucleotides matching TRBD2. CDR1 PRHDT and CDR2 FYEKMQ come from the germline V gene (reference sequence). This CDR3 contains 15 residues. With 4 bases clipped from V and 10 bases from J, the junction kept 13 bases outside the gene matches. This CDR3 reads CASSSMTSERDAQYF. CDR3 bases: TGTGCCAGCAGCTCAATGACTAGCGAGCGTGATGCGCAGTATTTT.

The chain employs TRBV7-9 and TRBJ1-2; no reliable D call. This CDR3 has 14 amino acids. Germline assignment: CDR1 SEHNR and CDR2 FQNEAQ (reference sequence). V dropped 2 bases and J dropped 1 base, with 8 bases sitting between them. Here the CDR3 DNA reads TGTGCCAGCAGCTTATCTGTGTTTAACTATGGCTACACCTTC. Translating gives CASSLSVFNYGYTF.